The clone carrying this T cell receptor beta chain was detected many times. This CDR3 region has 10 residues. V lost 6 bases, J lost 11 bases, and 13 bases lay in between. CDR1 is DFQATT and CDR2 is SNEGSKA in the germline V gene (reference sequence). Time point here: sample taken at primary tumor resection. Whole RNA obtained from tumor, nontumor lung or frozen PBMC underwent sequencing without sorting. The data were taken from a study of spatial heterogeneity in lung cancer. Every individual TCR cDNA molecule carried its own unique molecular identifier, which allowed correction of PCR and sequencing errors. TCRdb re-derived calls from the 5' RACE reads in MiXCR, one entry per CDR3 protein. The table lists tens of thousands of distinct CDR3 sequences, about an eighth of them singletons, with 50% to 60% in the top ten.

Sequenced material: PBMCs, taken at surgery. The chain carries TRBV20-1 and TRBJ1-1, with D hard to call. The sequence came from a male donor with early-stage non-small cell lung cancer. The CDR3 region is CSAERSAAFF. In DNA form, the CDR3 reads TGCAGTGCCGAACGGAGTGCGGCTTTCTTT.